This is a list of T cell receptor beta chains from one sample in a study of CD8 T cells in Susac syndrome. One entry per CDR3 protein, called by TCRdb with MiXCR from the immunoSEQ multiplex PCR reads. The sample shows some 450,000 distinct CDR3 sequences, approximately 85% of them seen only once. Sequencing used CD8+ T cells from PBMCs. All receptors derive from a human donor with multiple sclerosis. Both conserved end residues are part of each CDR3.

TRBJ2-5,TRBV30,CAWTLITPLGQETQYF
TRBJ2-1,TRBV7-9,CASSPREGNEQFF
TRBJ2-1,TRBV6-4,CASSDAGTGDYNEQFF
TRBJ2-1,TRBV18,CASSPTGLLYNEQFF
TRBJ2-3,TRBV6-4,CASSDGPSSTDTQYF
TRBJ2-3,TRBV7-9,CASSLTEGPRDTQYF
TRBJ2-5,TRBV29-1,CSVEWGQFGETQYF
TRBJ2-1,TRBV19,CASSIDLVGEQFF
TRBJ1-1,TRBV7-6,CASSPQDRGGEAFF
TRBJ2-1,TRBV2,CASSEQDREDNNEQFF
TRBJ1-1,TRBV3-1,CASSADRANTEAFF
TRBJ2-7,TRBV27,CASSFSSAELEQYF
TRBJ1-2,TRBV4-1,CASSQDFGGYTF
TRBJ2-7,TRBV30,CAWNTGQGAYEQYF
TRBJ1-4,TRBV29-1,CSALGQTNEKLFF
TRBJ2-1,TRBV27,CASSPLVSHNEQFF
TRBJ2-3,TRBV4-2,CASRRLAGDTDTQYF
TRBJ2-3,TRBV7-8,CASSLGQGGSDTQYF
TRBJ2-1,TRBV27,CASSTFGTPYNEQFF
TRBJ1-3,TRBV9,CASSGDGIGNTIYF
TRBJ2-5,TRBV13,CASSLGPRREGETQYF
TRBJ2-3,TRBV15,CATSPRGATDSTDTQYF
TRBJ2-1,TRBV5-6,CASSSQGGEQFF
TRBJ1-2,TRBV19,CASSAETTAYGYTF
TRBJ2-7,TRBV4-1,CASSQDLREQYF
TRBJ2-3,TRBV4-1,CASSQELATGTDTQYF
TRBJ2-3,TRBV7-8,CASSSPRRLAGDTQYF
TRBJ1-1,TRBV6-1,CASREVDTEAFF
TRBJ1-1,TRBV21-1,CASSKIGRGRAEAFF
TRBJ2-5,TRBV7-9,CASSLEALAGVETQYF
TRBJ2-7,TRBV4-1,CASSHGENRGRYEQYF
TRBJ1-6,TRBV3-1,CASSPGGSFTPLHF
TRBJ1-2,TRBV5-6,CASSLVHFYGYTF
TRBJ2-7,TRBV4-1,CASSQRESSYEQYF
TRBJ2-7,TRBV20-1,CSASPGTSAYEQYF
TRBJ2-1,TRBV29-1,CSALGGVGIEQFF
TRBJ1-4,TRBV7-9,CASSEGPATNEKLFF
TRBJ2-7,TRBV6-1,CASSEVPGTYEQYF
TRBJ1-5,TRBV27,CASGNQPQHF
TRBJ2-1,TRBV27,CASALLRGDNEQFF
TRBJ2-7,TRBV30,CAWSGLDRSSYEQYF
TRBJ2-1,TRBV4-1,CASSQHQAGEQFF
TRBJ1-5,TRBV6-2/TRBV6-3,CASSYGQNQPQHF
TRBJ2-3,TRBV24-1,CATSTTSGPSTDTQYF
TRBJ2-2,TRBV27,CASSLLRVEGLAGELFF
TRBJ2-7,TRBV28,CASGPSGGQDYEQYF
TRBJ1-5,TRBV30,CAWSELGGSQPQHF
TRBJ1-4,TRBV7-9,CASSFGTANEKLFF
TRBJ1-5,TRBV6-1,CASRSDRFENQPQHF
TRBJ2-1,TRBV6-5,CASSSGPTGGLDNEQFF
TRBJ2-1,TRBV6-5,CASSYLTSGSGNEQFF
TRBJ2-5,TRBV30,CAWIYRGPIQETQYF
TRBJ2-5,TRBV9,CASSGSDRATQETQYF